The rows below give T cell receptor beta chains drawn from one sample of a study of blood T cell repertoires in COVID-19. The method was immunoSEQ multiplex PCR; TCRdb's version includes in-frame clones alone and lacks a portion of them. This table has about 360,000 clones, approximately 82% appearing once. Sequences were obtained from peripheral blood. These receptors were taken from a young man with active or convalescent COVID-19. CDR3s include the opening cysteine and the closing phenylalanine or tryptophan. A D gene is named only where the DNA matches it firmly. Expanded clones are given a class, and other clones once, few, many or no size at all.

>.|TRBV18|TRBJ2-7|.|15
TGTGCCAGCTCACCCTCAGCAGGCCCGTCCTACGAGCAGTACTTC
CASSPSAGPSYEQYF
>once|TRBV9|TRBJ2-2|TRBD1|17
TGTGCCAGCAGCGTACCACATACAGGGGGATCGGACGGGGAGCTGTTTTTT
CASSVPHTGGSDGELFF
>.|TRBV28|TRBJ1-1|TRBD1|13
TGTGCCAGCAGAAACAGGGGGTCCACTGAAGCTTTCTTT
CASRNRGSTEAFF
>.|TRBV6-5|TRBJ1-1|.|14
TGTGCCAGCAGTCCCCCCCAGGGGCGGACTGAAGCTTTCTTT
CASSPPQGRTEAFF
>.|TRBV9|TRBJ2-7|TRBD2|15
TGTGCCAGCAGCGTAGGTGCCAGGGAGGGCCACGAGCAGTACTTC
CASSVGAREGHEQYF
>.|TRBV5-5|TRBJ1-1|TRBD1|18
TGTGCCAGCAGCCCTCAGGACAGGGCGTATCGGATGAACACTGAAGCTTTCTTT
CASSPQDRAYRMNTEAFF
>.|TRBV25-1|TRBJ2-1|.|16
TGTGCCAGCAGTGAATCGGTAGGGACATTTTCCAATGAGCAGTTCTTC
CASSESVGTFSNEQFF
>.|TRBV9|TRBJ1-1|TRBD1|17
TGTGCCAGCAGCGTAGGGGCGCCGGGACAGGAGAACACTGAAGCTTTCTTT
CASSVGAPGQENTEAFF
>.|TRBV18|TRBJ2-2|.|16
TGTGCCAGCTCACCCGAGTCTCCCGAAATCACCGGGGAGCTGTTTTTT
CASSPESPEITGELFF
>.|TRBV2|TRBJ1-4|TRBD1|15
TGTGCCACCATCCCCGCAGGGGGACTTAATGAAAAACTGTTTTTT
CATIPAGGLNEKLFF
>.|TRBV7-2|TRBJ2-2|.|13
TGTGCCAGCAGTTCTTCTCCGTCCGGGGAGCTGTTTTTT
CASSSSPSGELFF
>.|TRBV30|TRBJ1-6|.|16
TGTGCCTGGAGTCCCAGTCGGGACTCACGAAATTCACCCCTCCACTTT
CAWSPSRDSRNSPLHF
>.|TRBV4-3|TRBJ1-5|.|18
TGCGCCAGCAGCCAAGATCTGGGGGGAGAGGGGAGCAATCAGCCCCAGCATTTT
CASSQDLGGEGSNQPQHF
>once|TRBV5-8|TRBJ1-2|.|12
TGTGCCAGCAGCTTCCGTAGCTATGGCTACACCTTC
CASSFRSYGYTF
>.|TRBV20-1|TRBJ2-3|.|11
TGCAGTCCAAAGGAGACAGATACGCAGTATTTT
CSPKETDTQYF
>.|TRBV25-1|TRBJ1-1|.|11
TGTGCCAGCAGTACCGTCGCCGGGACTTTCTTT
CASSTVAGTFF
>few|TRBV7-2|TRBJ1-2|.|14
TGTGCCAGCAGCTTAGTGAACTTTGGCTATGGCTACACCTTC
CASSLVNFGYGYTF
>.|TRBV27|TRBJ2-5|TRBD2|14
TGTGCCAGCAGTCACCGGGGGAGGGGAGAGACCCAGTACTTC
CASSHRGRGETQYF
>.|TRBV7-3|TRBJ2-1|.|15
TGTGCCAGCAGCTTTCACCCGGGACTGAAGGGTGAGCAGTTCTTC
CASSFHPGLKGEQFF
>.|TRBV7-2|TRBJ2-4|.|15
TGTGCCAGCAGCTCCCGACAGGAAAGTTTAAACATTCAGTACTTC
CASSSRQESLNIQYF
>.|TRBV19|TRBJ2-1|TRBD1|16
TGTGCCAGCTCCCCCCTTCGGGACAGGGGGAGCAATGAGCAGTTCTTC
CASSPLRDRGSNEQFF
>.|TRBV10-3|TRBJ2-1|TRBD1|14
TGTGCCATCAGTGGTACGACAGGGAACAATGAGCAGTTCTTC
CAISGTTGNNEQFF
>.|TRBV13|TRBJ1-6|.|16
TGTGCCAGCAGCTTACGAGGGCCAGCGAGAAATTCACCCCTCCACTTT
CASSLRGPARNSPLHF
>.|TRBV28|TRBJ2-1|TRBD2|14
TGTGCCAGCAGTTTAACGGCTAGCGGTAATGAGCAGTTCTTC
CASSLTASGNEQFF
>.|TRBV13|TRBJ2-3|TRBD2|16
TGTGCCAGCAGCGCCCGACTAGCGGGCCACACAGATACGCAGTATTTT
CASSARLAGHTDTQYF
>.|TRBV6-7|TRBJ2-2|TRBD2|16
TGTGCCAGCTGTGAAGCGGGAGATGGGAACACCGGGGAGCTGTTTTTT
CASCEAGDGNTGELFF
>once|TRBV7-3|TRBJ2-1|TRBD2|13
TGTGCCAGCAGCATCAGCGGGGACAATGAGCAGTTCTTC
CASSISGDNEQFF
>.|TRBV9|TRBJ1-4|TRBD1|16
TGTGCCAGCAGCGTGGGGCTTCAGGGGGGTCGTGAAAAACTGTTTTTT
CASSVGLQGGREKLFF
>.|TRBV7-2|TRBJ2-2|TRBD2|16
TGTGCCAGCAGCCTAGCGGACGCGGGAGGCCCCGGGGAGCTGTTTTTT
CASSLADAGGPGELFF
>.|TRBV6-1|TRBJ1-5|.|16
TGTGCCAGCAGTGAAGCCTTGGGGGCAGGGAATCAGCCCCAGCATTTT
CASSEALGAGNQPQHF
>.|TRBV19|TRBJ2-7|.|15
TGTGCCAGTAGTATCCCAGCGGCGAGCTCCTACGAGCAGTACTTC
CASSIPAASSYEQYF
>.|TRBV10-2|TRBJ2-7|TRBD1|12
TGCGCCAGCAGTGCGCTAGACAGGGGAGAGTACTTC
CASSALDRGEYF
>.|TRBV21-1|TRBJ2-1|.|11
TGTGCCACCCGGGGGGCAAAGGAGCAGTTCTTC
CATRGAKEQFF
>once|TRBV5-4|TRBJ2-5|.|15
TGTGCCAGCAGCCGAAGACAGGAGCCTGGGGAGACCCAGTACTTC
CASSRRQEPGETQYF
>.|TRBV6-5|TRBJ2-6|.|16
TGTGCCAGCAGTTACGGGCAGTTCTCTGGGGCCAACGTCCTGACTTTC
CASSYGQFSGANVLTF
>once|TRBV5-1|TRBJ2-1|TRBD2|14
TGCGCCAGCAGGGATGGCGGGAGAAACAATGAGCAGTTCTTC
CASRDGGRNNEQFF
>.|TRBV30|TRBJ1-6|.|15
TGTGCCTGGACAACCCTCAAGGGGGGGGTTTCACCCCTCCACTTT
CAWTTLKGGVSPLHF
>.|TRBV29-1|TRBJ2-1|TRBD2|16
TGCAGCGTTGAGGGACTAGCGGGAGTTTTGGGGAATGAGCAGTTCTTC
CSVEGLAGVLGNEQFF
>.|TRBV6-5|TRBJ1-5|.|14
TGTGCCAGCGGAGATGGACAGAGTAATCAGCCCCAGCATTTT
CASGDGQSNQPQHF
>few|TRBV5-1|TRBJ2-5|TRBD2|17
TGCGCCAGCAGCTTGGGGTGGGGGACTAGCGGGAGTGAGACCCAGTACTTC
CASSLGWGTSGSETQYF
>few|TRBV5-1|TRBJ1-1|.|14
TGCGCCAGCAGCCATAAGGACAGCGGCACTGAAGCTTTCTTT
CASSHKDSGTEAFF
>.|TRBV5-4|TRBJ1-2|TRBD1|14
TGTGCCAGCAGCGGTATGGGACAGGGTATTGGCTACACCTTC
CASSGMGQGIGYTF
>.|TRBV11-3|TRBJ2-7|TRBD1|12
TGTGCCATCGGGACAGATTCCTACGAGCAGTACTTC
CAIGTDSYEQYF
>.|TRBV4-2|TRBJ2-3|TRBD2|16
TGTGCCAGCAGCCAAGGAAACAGCGGGATTACAGATACGCAGTATTTT
CASSQGNSGITDTQYF
>.|TRBV5-6|TRBJ2-2|TRBD1|17
TGTGCCAGCAGCCACCTGATAGGGACAGCGAACACCGGGGAGCTGTTTTTT
CASSHLIGTANTGELFF
>.|TRBV29-1|TRBJ2-4|TRBD2|16
TGCAGCGTATCGGGACTAGCGGACTTAGCCAAAAACATTCAGTACTTC
CSVSGLADLAKNIQYF
>.|TRBV5-4|TRBJ2-7|TRBD1|15
TGTGCCAGCAGCCCAGGGGGACAGGGGGCAGGGGAGCAGTACTTC
CASSPGGQGAGEQYF
>.|TRBV11-2|TRBJ2-1|TRBD2|16
TGTGCCAGCAGCTTAATCGCCGGACTAGGAATCCATGAGCAGTTCTTC
CASSLIAGLGIHEQFF
>.|TRBV9|TRBJ2-1|.|15
TGTGCCAGCCCCCGAGCCTCGCGAGTGCACAATGAGCAGTTCTTC
CASPRASRVHNEQFF
>.|TRBV4-3|TRBJ1-1|.|16
TGCGCCAGCAGCCAAGCACCCGAGGGGGTGAACACTGAAGCTTTCTTT
CASSQAPEGVNTEAFF
>.|TRBV4-2|TRBJ2-1|.|17
TGTGCCAGCAGCCAAGATATCGGACTCCTGTCCTACAATGAGCAGTTCTTC
CASSQDIGLLSYNEQFF
>.|TRBV7-9|TRBJ1-6|.|16
TGTGCCAGCAGCTTAGCCCCCGGTGACAGGCCTTCACCCCTCCACTTT
CASSLAPGDRPSPLHF
>once|TRBV28|TRBJ1-4|TRBD1|14
TGTGCCAGCAGCCGACGACAGGGTAATGAAAAACTGTTTTTT
CASSRRQGNEKLFF
>few|TRBV11-2|TRBJ2-1|.|16
TGTGCCAGCAGCTTAGTGGCAGATTCAGACTACAATGAGCAGTTCTTC
CASSLVADSDYNEQFF
>.|TRBV11-1|TRBJ2-7|TRBD2|15
TGTGCCAGCAGCCCCGGGCTAGCGGGGACCTACGAGCAGTACTTC
CASSPGLAGTYEQYF
>.|TRBV5-1|TRBJ2-7|TRBD1|16
TGCGCCAGCAGCTTTAATATGGACAGGGTCCAGCACGAGCAGTACTTC
CASSFNMDRVQHEQYF
>.|TRBV7-9|TRBJ1-4|.|15
TGTGCCAGCAGGTCCGCAGGATCACCTAATGAAAAACTGTTTTTT
CASRSAGSPNEKLFF